This T cell receptor beta chain stems from a study of OX40 agonist ivuxolimab in advanced cancers. Study results and limitations: Patients who responded partially at 0.1-3.0 mg/kg showed clonal expansion ranking among the lowest.

With regard to this clone: What it binds is unknown.

Only in-frame clones appear in the TCRdb table, and some are missing; sequencing was by immunoSEQ multiplex PCR. The top ten clones hold about 1.3% of a sample with approximately 30,000 clones, approximately 81% of them seen once. Autoimmune disease history or systemic immunosuppression was exclusionary. Collection of blood occurred at baseline, at cycle 4 day 1, and at cycle 7 day 1. Germline values: CDR1 SGHAT, CDR2 FQNNGV. The CDR3 runs 16 residues. V shed 5 bases and J shed 2 bases, with 19 bases lying between them. Sequenced here: CD4+ or CD8+ T cells sorted from blood, sampled in a trial of the OX40 agonist ivuxolimab. The clonotype comes from an adult with an advanced solid tumor such as melanoma, head and neck, liver or kidney cancer. The chain recombines TRBV11-2 with TRBJ2-7; D is perhaps TRBD2 (6 bases). CDR3 sequence reads: CASSLSRGGDPYEQYF. Written as DNA, the CDR3 is TGTGCCAGCAGCCTTTCGAGAGGAGGGGATCCCTACGAGCAGTACTTC. Full variable domain (missing parts from reference TRBV11-2 and TRBJ2-7): EAGVAQSPRYKIIEKRQSVAFWCNPISGHATLYWYQQILGQGPKLLIQFQNNGVVDDSQLPKDRFSAERLKGVDSTLKIQPAKLEDSAVYLCASSLSRGGDPYEQYFGPGTRLTVT.